Sample share makes the clone carrying this T cell receptor beta chain medium-sized. Its matching antigen is unknown. TCRdb re-analysed the reads in MiXCR, keeping a single row per CDR3 protein. The data contain more than 3,500 distinct CDR3 sequences, 15% to 20% of them singletons. The data stem from a study of liver allograft versus peripheral blood T cells. The overall study: The study compared liver allograft T cell receptor repertoires against peripheral blood repertoires of liver transplant recipients. Broader study findings: Liver allografts reportedly held T cell receptor repertoires unlike those in peripheral blood.

The CDR3 length is 14 residues. The V gene end was trimmed by 1 base and the J gene end by 7 bases; junction bases not matched to a gene: 1. The germline V gene has CDR1 PRHDT and CDR2 FYEKMQ (reference sequence). This sequence joins TRBV13 and TRBJ1-6; TRBD1 matches at 7 bases. The clonotype was recovered from a human patient who had a liver transplant. The T cells may come from the graft donor. CDR3 in DNA: TGTGCCAGCAGCTTAGCGACAGGGAATTCACCCCTCCACTTT. Protein: CASSLATGNSPLHF.